Listed below are T cell receptor beta chains from one sample, sequenced in a study of control samples from healthy donors and cancer patients. Clones were sequenced by immunoSEQ multiplex PCR, and TCRdb holds only the in-frame ones, with some missing. Of about 82,000 clones in the sample, 90% to 95% were seen once. The sample consisted of blood. The receptors derive from a woman aged 18-29 years in good health. Both conserved end residues are trimmed from each CDR3. A D gene is named only where the DNA matches it firmly.

>TRBV13|TRBJ1-1|NA
ASSLGWGNSAEAF
>TRBV2|TRBJ1-4|NA
ASGGRQNEKLF
>TRBV3-1/TRBV3-2|TRBJ1-3|NA
ASSQAAGNTIY
>TRBV12-3/TRBV12-4|TRBJ2-5|NA
ASSLGEAGTQY
>TRBV12-3/TRBV12-4|TRBJ1-1|NA
ASSLGRGTEAF
>TRBV6-2/TRBV6-3|TRBJ2-7|TRBD2
ASSFKTSGSSYEQY
>TRBV4-3|TRBJ2-2|TRBD2
ASSQDGRGAGELF
>TRBV14|TRBJ1-1|NA
ASSRMNTEAF
>TRBV27|TRBJ2-3|NA
ASSRAGLITDTQY
>TRBV5-4|TRBJ1-2|NA
ASSLREGYGYT
>TRBV6-5|TRBJ2-7|NA
ASTKTGPVYEQY
>TRBV5-4|TRBJ2-3|TRBD2
ASRSLAGGDTQY
>TRBV29-1|TRBJ1-1|TRBD1
SVERPKGQLSEAF
>TRBV5-5|TRBJ2-7|TRBD2
ASSLGAGELDEQY
>TRBV6-5|TRBJ2-3|NA
ASFGTITDTQY
>TRBV2|TRBJ1-1|NA
ASSDQGPEAF
>TRBV18|TRBJ1-5|NA
ASSRTDADQPQH
>TRBV9|TRBJ2-1|TRBD1
ASSPEILQGASNEQF
>TRBV28|TRBJ1-2|NA
ASSSGHLGDYGYT
>TRBV24-1|TRBJ1-2|NA
ATHPGGGDPNYGYT
>TRBV28|TRBJ1-2|NA
ASSLDSGAYGYT
>TRBV28|TRBJ1-2|TRBD1
ASSLLDRGLNGYT
>TRBV4-1|TRBJ2-7|TRBD1
ASSLRQGPEDEQY
>TRBV19|TRBJ1-1|NA
ASSIDGTAMNTEAF
>TRBV7-2|TRBJ1-6|NA
ASSPRPVGKSSYNSPLH
>TRBV28|TRBJ1-2|NA
ASGPPGYGYT
>TRBV27|TRBJ2-5|TRBD2
ASAGQLAGGETQY
>TRBV6-5|TRBJ1-2|TRBD1
ASERSGTGSGYT
>TRBV5-1|TRBJ2-2|NA
ASSLATDTGELF
>TRBV9|TRBJ1-1|NA
ASSLTMNTEAF
>TRBV10-1|TRBJ2-7|NA
ASSVCGGSYEQY
>TRBV7-8|TRBJ1-2|NA
ASSRQTGYYGYT
>TRBV9|TRBJ1-1|TRBD1
ASSVAGGVTEAF
>TRBV6-6|TRBJ1-2|NA
ASSYVGLGYT
>TRBV19|TRBJ1-2|NA
ASSTGAAGYT
>TRBV19|TRBJ1-4|NA
ASSSQLDGEKLF
>TRBV10-2|TRBJ2-3|TRBD2
ASRGRIAGAVSTDTQY
>TRBV6-5|TRBJ1-4|NA
ASSYSGRNEKLF
>TRBV24-1|TRBJ2-5|TRBD1
ATSAQTGGETQY
>TRBV2|TRBJ2-3|NA
ASSWEISGKGTDTQY
>TRBV19|TRBJ2-1|NA
ASSIRSGYNEQF
>TRBV6-6|TRBJ2-1|NA
ASSYTGTVNNEQF
>TRBV6-5|TRBJ1-2|NA
ASQRPHNYGYT
>TRBV7-9|TRBJ1-1|NA
ASSFGVQAF
>TRBV6-2/TRBV6-3|TRBJ1-5|TRBD1
ASSRQGANQPQH
>TRBV3-1/TRBV3-2|TRBJ1-1|TRBD1
ASSYPGTALEAF
>TRBV6-2/TRBV6-3|TRBJ1-1|NA
ASSLQTGIPEAF
>TRBV15|TRBJ2-7|TRBD1
ATSRETGYSYEQY